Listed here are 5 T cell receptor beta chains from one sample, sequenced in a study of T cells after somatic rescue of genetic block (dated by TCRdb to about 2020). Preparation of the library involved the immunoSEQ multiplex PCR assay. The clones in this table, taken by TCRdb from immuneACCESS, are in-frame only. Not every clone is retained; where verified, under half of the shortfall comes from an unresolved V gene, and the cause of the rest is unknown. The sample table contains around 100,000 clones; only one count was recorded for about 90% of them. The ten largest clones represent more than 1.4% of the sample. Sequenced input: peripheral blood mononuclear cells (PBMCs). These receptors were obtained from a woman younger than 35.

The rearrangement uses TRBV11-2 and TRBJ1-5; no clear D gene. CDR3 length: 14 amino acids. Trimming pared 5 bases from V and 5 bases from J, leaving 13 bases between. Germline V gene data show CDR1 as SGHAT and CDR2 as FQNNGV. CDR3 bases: TGTGCCAGCAGCGCTTCGGGTATGCATCAGCCCCAGCATTTT. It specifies CASSASGMHQPQHF.

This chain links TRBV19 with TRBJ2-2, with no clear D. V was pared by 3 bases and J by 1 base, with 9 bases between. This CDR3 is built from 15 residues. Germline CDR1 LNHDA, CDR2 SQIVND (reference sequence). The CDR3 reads CASSITWGNTGELFF. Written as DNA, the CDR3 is TGTGCCAGTAGTATCACTTGGGGGAACACCGGGGAGCTGTTTTTT.

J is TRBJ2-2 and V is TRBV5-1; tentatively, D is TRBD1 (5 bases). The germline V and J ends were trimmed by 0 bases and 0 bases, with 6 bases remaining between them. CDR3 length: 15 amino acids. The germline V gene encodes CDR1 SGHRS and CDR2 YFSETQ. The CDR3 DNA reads TGCGCCAGCAGCTTGGGACAGTCGAACACCGGGGAGCTGTTTTTT. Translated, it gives CASSLGQSNTGELFF.

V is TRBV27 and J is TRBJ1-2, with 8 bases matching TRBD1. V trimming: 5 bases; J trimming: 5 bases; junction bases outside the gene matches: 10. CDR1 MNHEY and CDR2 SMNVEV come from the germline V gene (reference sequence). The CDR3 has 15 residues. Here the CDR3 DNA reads TGTGCCAGCAGTCCAAGGACAGGGTGGATATATGGCTACACCTTC. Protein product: CASSPRTGWIYGYTF.

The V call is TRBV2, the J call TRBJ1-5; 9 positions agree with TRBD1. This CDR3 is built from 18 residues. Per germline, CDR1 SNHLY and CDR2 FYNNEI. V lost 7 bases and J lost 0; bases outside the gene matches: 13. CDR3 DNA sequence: TGTGCCAGCACTTGGGACAGGGAGAAAGGGGATAGCAATCAGCCCCAGCATTTT. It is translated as CASTWDREKGDSNQPQHF.